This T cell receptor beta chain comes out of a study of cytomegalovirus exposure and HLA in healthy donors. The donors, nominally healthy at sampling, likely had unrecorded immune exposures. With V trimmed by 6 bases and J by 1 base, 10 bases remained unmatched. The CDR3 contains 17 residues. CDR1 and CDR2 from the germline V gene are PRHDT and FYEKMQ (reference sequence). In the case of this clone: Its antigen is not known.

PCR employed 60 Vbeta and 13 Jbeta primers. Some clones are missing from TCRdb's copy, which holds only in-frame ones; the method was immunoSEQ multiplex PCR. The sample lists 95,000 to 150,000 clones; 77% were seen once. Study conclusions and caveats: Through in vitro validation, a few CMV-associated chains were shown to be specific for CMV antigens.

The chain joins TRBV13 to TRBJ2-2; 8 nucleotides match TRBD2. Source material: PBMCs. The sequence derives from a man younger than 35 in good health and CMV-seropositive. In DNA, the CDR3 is TGTGCCAGCAGTCACGGGGCGGGGGGAATGAACACCGGGGAGCTGTTTTTT. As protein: CASSHGAGGMNTGELFF.